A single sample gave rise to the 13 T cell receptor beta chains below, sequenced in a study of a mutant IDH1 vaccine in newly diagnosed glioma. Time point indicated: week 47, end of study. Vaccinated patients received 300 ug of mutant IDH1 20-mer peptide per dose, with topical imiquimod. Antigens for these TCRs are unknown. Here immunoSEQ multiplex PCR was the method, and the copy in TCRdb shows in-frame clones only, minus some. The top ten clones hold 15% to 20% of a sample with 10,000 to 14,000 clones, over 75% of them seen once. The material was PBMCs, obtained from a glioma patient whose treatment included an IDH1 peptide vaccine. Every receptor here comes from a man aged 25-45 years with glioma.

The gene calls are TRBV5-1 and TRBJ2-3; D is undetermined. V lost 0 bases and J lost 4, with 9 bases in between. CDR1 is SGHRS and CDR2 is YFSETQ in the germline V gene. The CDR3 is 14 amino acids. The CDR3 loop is CASSLGQSADTQYF. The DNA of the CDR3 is TGCGCCAGCAGCTTGGGGCAGTCCGCAGATACGCAGTATTTT. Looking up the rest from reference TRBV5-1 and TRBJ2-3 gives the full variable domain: KAGVTQTPRYLIKTRGQQVTLSCSPISGHRSVSWYQQTPGQGLQFLFEYFSETQRNKGNFPGRFSGRQFSNSRSEMNVSTLELGDSALYLCASSLGQSADTQYFGPGTRLTVL.

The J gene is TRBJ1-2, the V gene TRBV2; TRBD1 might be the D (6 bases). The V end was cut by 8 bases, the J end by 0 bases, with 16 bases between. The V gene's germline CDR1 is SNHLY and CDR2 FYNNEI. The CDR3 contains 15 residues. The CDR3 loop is CASFNQGHPNYGYTF. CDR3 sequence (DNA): TGTGCCAGCTTTAACCAGGGACACCCTAACTATGGCTACACCTTC.

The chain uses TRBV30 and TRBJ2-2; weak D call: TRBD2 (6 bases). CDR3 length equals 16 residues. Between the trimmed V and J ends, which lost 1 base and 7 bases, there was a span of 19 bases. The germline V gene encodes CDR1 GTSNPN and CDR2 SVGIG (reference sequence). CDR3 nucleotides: TGTGCCTGGAGTGGGGTTCGGGCCTGGAGGGGCGGGGAGCTGTTTTTT. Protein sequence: CAWSGVRAWRGGELFF.

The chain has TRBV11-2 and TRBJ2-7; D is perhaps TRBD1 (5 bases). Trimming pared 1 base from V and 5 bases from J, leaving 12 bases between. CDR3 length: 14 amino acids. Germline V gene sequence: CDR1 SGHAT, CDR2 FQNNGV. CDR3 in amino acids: CASSLVGVRDEQYF. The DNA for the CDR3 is TGTGCCAGCAGCTTAGTAGGGGTTAGGGACGAGCAGTACTTC.

CDR3 nucleotides: TGCGCCAGCAGCCGACAGGACGACTATGGCTACACCTTC. Its translation is CASSRQDDYGYTF. The V gene is TRBV5-1, the J gene TRBJ1-2, with D perhaps matching TRBD1 (6 bases). CDR1 is SGHRS and CDR2 is YFSETQ in the germline V gene. V lost 4 bases, J lost 3 bases, and 10 bases lay in between. The CDR3 length is 13 residues.

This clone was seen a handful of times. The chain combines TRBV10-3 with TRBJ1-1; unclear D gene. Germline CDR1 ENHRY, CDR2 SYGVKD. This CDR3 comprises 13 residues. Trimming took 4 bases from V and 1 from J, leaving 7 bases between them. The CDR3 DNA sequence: TGTGCCATCAGTGCCCCGGGGAACACTGAAGCTTTCTTT. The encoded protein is CAISAPGNTEAFF.

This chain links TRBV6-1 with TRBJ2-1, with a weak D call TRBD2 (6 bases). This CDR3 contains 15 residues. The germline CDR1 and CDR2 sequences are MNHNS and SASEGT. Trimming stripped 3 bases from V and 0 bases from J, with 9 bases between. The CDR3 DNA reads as TGTGCCAGCAGTGAGGCTAGCGCCTCCTACAATGAGCAGTTCTTC. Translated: CASSEASASYNEQFF.

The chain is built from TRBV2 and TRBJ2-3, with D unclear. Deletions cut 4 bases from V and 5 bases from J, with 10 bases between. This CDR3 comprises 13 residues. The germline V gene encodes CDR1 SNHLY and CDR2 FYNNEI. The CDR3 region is CASSVEVEDTQYF. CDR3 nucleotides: TGTGCCAGCAGTGTAGAGGTTGAAGATACGCAGTATTTT.

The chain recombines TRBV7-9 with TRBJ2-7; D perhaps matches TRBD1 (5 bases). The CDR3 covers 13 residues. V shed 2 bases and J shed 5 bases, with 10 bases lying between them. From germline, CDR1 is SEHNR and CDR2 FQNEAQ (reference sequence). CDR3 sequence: CASSLRTMDEQYF. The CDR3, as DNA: TGTGCCAGCAGCTTAAGGACAATGGACGAGCAGTACTTC.

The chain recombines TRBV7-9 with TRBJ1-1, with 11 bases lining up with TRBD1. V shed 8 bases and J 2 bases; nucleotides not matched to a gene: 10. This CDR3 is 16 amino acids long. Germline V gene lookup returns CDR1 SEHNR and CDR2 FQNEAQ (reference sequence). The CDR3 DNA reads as TGTGCCAGCCGCCCGCGGACAGGGGGCACCAACACTGAAGCTTTCTTT. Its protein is CASRPRTGGTNTEAFF.

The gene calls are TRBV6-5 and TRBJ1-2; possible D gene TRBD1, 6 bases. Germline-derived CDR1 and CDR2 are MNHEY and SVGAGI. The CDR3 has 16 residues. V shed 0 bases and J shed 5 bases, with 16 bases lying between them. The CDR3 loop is CASSYSRAGVGYGYTF. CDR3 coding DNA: TGTGCCAGCAGTTACTCGAGGGCAGGGGTAGGGTATGGCTACACCTTC.

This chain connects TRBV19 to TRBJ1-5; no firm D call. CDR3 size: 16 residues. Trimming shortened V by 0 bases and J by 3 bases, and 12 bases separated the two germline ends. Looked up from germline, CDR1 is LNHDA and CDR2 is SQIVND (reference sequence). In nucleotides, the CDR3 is TGTGCCAGTAGTATAGATCTTTTGGGATTCAATCAGCCCCAGCATTTT. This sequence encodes CASSIDLLGFNQPQHF.

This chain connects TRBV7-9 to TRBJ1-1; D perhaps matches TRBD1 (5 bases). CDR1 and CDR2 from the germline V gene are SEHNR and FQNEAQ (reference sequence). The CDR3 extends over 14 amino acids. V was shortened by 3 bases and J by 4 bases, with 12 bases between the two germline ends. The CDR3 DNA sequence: TGTGCCAGCAGCTTCCAAGGGAGGGGCACTGAAGCTTTCTTT. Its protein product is CASSFQGRGTEAFF.